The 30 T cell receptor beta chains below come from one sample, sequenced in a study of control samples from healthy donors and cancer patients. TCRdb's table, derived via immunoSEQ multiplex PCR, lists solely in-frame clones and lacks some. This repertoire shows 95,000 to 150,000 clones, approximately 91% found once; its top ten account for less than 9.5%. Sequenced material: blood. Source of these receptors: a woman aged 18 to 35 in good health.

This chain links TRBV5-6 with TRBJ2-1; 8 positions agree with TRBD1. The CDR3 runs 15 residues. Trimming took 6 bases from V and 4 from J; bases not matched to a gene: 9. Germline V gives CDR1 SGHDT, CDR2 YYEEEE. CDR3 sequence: CASTSGDRKYNEQFF. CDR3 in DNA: TGTGCCAGCACCTCCGGGGACAGGAAATACAATGAGCAGTTCTTC.

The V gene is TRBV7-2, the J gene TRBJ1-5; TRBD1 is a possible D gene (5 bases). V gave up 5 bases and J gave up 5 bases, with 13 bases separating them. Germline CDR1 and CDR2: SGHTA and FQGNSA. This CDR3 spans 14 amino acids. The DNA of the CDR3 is TGTGCCAGCAGCCACGCAGGGTACGATCAGCCCCAGCATTTT. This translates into CASSHAGYDQPQHF.

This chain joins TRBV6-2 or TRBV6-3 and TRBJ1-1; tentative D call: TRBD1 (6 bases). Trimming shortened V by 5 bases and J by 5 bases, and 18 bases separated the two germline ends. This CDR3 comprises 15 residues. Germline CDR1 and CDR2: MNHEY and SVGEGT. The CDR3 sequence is CASSPPRGKWTEAFF. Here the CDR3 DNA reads TGTGCCAGCAGTCCCCCCAGGGGAAAATGGACTGAAGCTTTCTTT.

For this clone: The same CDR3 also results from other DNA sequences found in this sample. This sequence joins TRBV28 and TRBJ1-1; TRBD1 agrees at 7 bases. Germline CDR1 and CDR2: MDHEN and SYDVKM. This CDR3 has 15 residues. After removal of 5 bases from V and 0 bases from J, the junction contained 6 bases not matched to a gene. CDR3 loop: CASSPPTGMNTEAFF. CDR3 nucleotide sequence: TGTGCCAGCAGTCCACCGACAGGGATGAACACTGAAGCTTTCTTT.

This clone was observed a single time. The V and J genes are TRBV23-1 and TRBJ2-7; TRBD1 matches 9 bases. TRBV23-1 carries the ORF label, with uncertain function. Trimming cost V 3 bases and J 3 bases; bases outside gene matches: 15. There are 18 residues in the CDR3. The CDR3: CASSQAGTGRSIHYEQYF. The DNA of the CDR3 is TGCGCCAGCAGTCAGGCCGGGACAGGGAGGTCCATCCACTACGAGCAGTACTTC.

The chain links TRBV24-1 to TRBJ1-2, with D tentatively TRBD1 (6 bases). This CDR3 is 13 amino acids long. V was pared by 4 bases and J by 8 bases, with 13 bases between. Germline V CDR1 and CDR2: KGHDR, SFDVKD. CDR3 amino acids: CATSDEQGGGYTF. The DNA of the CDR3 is TGTGCCACCAGTGACGAACAGGGCGGCGGCTACACCTTC.

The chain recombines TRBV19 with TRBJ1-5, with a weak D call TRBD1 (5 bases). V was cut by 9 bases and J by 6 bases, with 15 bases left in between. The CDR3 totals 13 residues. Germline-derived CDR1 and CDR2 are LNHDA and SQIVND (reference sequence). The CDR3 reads CASQTGGSQPQHF. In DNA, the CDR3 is TGTGCCAGCCAGACCGGGGGGTCTCAGCCCCAGCATTTT. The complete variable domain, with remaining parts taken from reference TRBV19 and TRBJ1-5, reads DGGITQSPKYLFRKEGQNVTLSCEQNLNHDAMYWYRQDPGQGLRLIYYSQIVNDFQKGDIAEGYSVSREKKESFPLTVTSAQKNPTAFYLCASQTGGSQPQHFGDGTRLSIL.

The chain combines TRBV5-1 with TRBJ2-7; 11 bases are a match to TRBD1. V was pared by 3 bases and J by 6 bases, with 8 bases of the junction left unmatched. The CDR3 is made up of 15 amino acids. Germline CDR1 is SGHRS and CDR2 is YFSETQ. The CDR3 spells CASSSYGTGGGEQYF. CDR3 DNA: TGCGCCAGCAGCTCATACGGGACAGGGGGGGGCGAGCAGTACTTC.

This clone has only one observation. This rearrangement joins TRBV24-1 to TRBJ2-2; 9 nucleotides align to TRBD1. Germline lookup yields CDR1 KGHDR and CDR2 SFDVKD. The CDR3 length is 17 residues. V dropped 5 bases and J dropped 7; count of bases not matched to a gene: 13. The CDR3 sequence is CATSADLRDRDNGELFF. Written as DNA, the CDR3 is TGTGCCACCAGTGCTGACCTCCGGGACAGGGATAACGGGGAGCTGTTTTTT.

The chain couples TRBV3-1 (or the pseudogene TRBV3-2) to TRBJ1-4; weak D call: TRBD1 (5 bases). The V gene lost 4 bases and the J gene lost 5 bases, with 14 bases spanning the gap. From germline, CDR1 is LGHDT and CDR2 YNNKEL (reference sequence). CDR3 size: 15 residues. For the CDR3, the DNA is TGTGCCAGCAGCCCGAAACGACAGTCAAATGAAAAACTGTTTTTT. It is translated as CASSPKRQSNEKLFF.

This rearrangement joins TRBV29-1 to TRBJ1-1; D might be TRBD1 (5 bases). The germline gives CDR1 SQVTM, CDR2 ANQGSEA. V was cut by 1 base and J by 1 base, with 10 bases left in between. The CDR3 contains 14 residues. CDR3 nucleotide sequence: TGCAGCGTTGAAGGTCGGGGGTGGAACACTGAAGCTTTCTTT. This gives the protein CSVEGRGWNTEAFF.

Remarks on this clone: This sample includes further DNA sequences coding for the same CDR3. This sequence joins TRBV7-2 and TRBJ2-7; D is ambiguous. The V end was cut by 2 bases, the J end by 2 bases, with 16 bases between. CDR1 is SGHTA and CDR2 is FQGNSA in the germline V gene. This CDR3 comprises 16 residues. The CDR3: CASSLTSGLSPYEQYF. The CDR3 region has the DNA TGTGCCAGCAGCTTAACTTCCGGGCTCTCTCCCTACGAGCAGTACTTC.

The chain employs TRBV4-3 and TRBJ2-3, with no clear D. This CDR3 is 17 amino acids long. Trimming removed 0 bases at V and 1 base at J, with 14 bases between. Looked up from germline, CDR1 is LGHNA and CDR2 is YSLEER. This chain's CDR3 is CASSQDLGADRTDTQYF. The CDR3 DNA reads TGCGCCAGCAGCCAAGATCTGGGTGCAGATCGCACAGATACGCAGTATTTT.

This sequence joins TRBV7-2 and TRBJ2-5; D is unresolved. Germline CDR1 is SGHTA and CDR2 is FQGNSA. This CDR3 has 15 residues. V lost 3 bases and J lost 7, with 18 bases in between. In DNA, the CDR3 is TGTGCCAGCAGCTTTAAGAAATGGGAACATGGGACCCAGTACTTC. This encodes CASSFKKWEHGTQYF.

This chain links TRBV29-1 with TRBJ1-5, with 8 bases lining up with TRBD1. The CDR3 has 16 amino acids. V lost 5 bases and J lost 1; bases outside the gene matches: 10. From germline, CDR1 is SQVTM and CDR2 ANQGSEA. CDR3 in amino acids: CSVIYQQGGSNQPQHF. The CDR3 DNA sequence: TGCAGCGTTATTTACCAACAGGGGGGAAGCAATCAGCCCCAGCATTTT.

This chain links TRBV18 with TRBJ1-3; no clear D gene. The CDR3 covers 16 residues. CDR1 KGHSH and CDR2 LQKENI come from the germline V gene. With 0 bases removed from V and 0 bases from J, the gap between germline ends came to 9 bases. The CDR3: CASSPPSRNSGNTIYF. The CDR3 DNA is TGTGCCAGCTCACCACCAAGCAGGAACTCTGGAAACACCATATATTTT.

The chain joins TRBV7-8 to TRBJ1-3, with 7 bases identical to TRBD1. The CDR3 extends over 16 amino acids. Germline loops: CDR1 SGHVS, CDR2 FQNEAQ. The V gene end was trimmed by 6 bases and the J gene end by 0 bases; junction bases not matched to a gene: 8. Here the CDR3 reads CASRGVGGLSGNTIYF. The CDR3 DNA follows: TGTGCCAGCAGGGGGGTAGGGGGCCTCTCTGGAAACACCATATATTTT.

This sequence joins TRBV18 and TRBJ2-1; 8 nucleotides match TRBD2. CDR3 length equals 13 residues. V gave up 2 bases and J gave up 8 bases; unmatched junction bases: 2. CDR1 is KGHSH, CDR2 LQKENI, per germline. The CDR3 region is CASSPGTSDEQFF. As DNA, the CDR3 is TGTGCCAGCTCACCAGGGACTAGTGATGAGCAGTTCTTC.

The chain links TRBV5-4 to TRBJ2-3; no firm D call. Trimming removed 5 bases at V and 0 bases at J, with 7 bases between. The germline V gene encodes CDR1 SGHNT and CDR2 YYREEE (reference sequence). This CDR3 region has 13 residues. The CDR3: CASRSSSTDTQYF. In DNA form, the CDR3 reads TGTGCCAGCAGATCGTCTAGCACAGATACGCAGTATTTT.

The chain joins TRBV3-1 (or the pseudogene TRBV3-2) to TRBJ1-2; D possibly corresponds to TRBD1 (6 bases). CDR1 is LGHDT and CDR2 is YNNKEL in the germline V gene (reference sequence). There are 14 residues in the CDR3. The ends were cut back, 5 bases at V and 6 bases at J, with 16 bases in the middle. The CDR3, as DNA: TGTGCCAGCAGCGGGGGTTACAGGGTGAATGGCTACACCTTC. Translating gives CASSGGYRVNGYTF.

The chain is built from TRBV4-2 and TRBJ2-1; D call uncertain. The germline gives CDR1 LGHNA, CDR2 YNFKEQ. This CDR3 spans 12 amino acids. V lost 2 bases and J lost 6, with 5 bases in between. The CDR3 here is CASSQWSNEQFF. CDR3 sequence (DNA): TGTGCCAGCAGCCAATGGTCCAATGAGCAGTTCTTC.

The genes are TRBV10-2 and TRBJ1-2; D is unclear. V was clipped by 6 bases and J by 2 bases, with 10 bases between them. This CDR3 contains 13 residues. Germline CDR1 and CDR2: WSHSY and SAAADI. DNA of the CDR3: TGCGCCAGCAGGGGGTCAGTAAACTATGGCTACACCTTC. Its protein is CASRGSVNYGYTF.

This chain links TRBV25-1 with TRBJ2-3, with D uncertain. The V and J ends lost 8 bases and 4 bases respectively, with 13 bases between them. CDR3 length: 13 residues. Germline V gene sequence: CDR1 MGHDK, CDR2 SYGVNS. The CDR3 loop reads CASSRPEADTQYF. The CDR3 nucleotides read TGTGCCAGCTCCCGTCCTGAGGCAGATACGCAGTATTTT.

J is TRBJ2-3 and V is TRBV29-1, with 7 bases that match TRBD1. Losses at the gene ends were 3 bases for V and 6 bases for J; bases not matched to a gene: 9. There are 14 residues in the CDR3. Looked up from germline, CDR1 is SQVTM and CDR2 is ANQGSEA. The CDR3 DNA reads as TGCAGCGTTGAGTGGACAGGCGGGTTGGATACGCAGTATTTT. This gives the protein CSVEWTGGLDTQYF.

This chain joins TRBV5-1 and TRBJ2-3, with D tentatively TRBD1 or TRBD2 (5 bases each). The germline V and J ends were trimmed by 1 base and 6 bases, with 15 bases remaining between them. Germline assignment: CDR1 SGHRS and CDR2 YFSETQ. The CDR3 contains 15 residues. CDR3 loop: CASSLPQGVGDTQYF. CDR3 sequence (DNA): TGCGCCAGCAGCTTGCCGCAGGGAGTAGGGGATACGCAGTATTTT. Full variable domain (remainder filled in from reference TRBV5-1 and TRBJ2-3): KAGVTQTPRYLIKTRGQQVTLSCSPISGHRSVSWYQQTPGQGLQFLFEYFSETQRNKGNFPGRFSGRQFSNSRSEMNVSTLELGDSALYLCASSLPQGVGDTQYFGPGTRLTVL.

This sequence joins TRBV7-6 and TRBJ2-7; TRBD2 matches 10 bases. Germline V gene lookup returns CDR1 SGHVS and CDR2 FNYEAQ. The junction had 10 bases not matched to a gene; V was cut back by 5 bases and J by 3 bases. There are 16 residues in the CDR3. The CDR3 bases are TGTGCCAGCAGCCGGGGGCTAGCGGGAGTGGGCTACGAGCAGTACTTC. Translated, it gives CASSRGLAGVGYEQYF.

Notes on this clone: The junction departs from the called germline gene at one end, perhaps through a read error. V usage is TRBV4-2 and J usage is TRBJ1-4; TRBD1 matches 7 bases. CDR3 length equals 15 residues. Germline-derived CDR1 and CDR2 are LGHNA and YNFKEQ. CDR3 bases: TGTGCCAGCAGCCAAGCGACAGGGCCTAAAGAAAAACTGTTTTTT. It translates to CASSQATGPKEKLFF.

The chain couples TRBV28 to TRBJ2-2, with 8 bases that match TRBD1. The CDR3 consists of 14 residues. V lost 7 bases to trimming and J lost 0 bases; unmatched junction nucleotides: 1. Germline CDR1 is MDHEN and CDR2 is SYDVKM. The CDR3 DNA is TGTGCCAGCAAACAGGGGGCGAACACCGGGGAGCTGTTTTTT. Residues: CASKQGANTGELFF.

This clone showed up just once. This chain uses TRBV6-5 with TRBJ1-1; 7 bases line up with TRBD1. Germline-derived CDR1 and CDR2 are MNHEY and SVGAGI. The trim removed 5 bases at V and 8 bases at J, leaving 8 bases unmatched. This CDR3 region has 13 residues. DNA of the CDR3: TGTGCCAGCAGTAACCGACAGGGTATGGAAGCTTTCTTT. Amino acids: CASSNRQGMEAFF.

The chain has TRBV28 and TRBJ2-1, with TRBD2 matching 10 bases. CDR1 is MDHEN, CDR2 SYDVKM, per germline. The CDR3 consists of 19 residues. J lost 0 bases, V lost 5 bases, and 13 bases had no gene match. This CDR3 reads CASSPATSGKPSSYNEQFF. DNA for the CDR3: TGTGCCAGCAGTCCAGCTACTAGCGGGAAACCTAGCTCCTACAATGAGCAGTTCTTC.